This is a list of T cell receptor beta chains from one sample in a study of T cell changes during pregnancy in multiple sclerosis. Clones were sequenced by immunoSEQ multiplex PCR, and TCRdb holds only the in-frame ones, with some missing. Among roughly 44,000 clones listed, 88% were seen once. The sequencing used CD8+ T cells from peripheral blood mononuclear cells, collected after pregnancy. These receptor sequences come from a female donor in good health, enrolled as a control in a pregnancy study. CDR3s include the opening cysteine and the closing phenylalanine or tryptophan. A D gene is named only where the DNA matches it firmly. The size of a clone is reported for some rows only, either as once, few or many, or as a class for expanded clones.

clone size: .
CDR3 length: 16
V gene: TRBV19
D gene: .
J gene: TRBJ2-6
CDR3 protein: CASSIEPFSGANVLTF
CDR3 DNA: TGTGCCAGTAGTATTGAGCCGTTTTCTGGGGCCAACGTCCTGACTTTC

clone size: .
CDR3 length: 16
V gene: TRBV9
D gene: TRBD2
J gene: TRBJ2-3
CDR3 protein: CASSFILAGGPDTQYF
CDR3 DNA: TGTGCCAGCAGCTTTATACTAGCGGGGGGGCCAGATACGCAGTATTTT

clone size: .
CDR3 length: 14
V gene: TRBV7-9
D gene: TRBD1
J gene: TRBJ1-4
CDR3 protein: CASSSTGGSEKLFF
CDR3 DNA: TGTGCCAGCAGCTCAACAGGGGGGAGTGAAAAACTGTTTTTT

clone size: .
CDR3 length: 14
V gene: TRBV27
D gene: .
J gene: TRBJ2-1
CDR3 protein: CASTRPGVYNEQFF
CDR3 DNA: TGTGCCAGCACCAGACCGGGGGTCTACAATGAGCAGTTCTTC

clone size: .
CDR3 length: 14
V gene: TRBV6-6
D gene: .
J gene: TRBJ1-2
CDR3 protein: CASSYSANTYGYTF
CDR3 DNA: TGTGCCAGCAGTTACTCCGCGAATACCTATGGCTACACCTTC

clone size: .
CDR3 length: 13
V gene: TRBV7-9
D gene: TRBD1
J gene: TRBJ2-5
CDR3 protein: CASSFGTGKEQYF
CDR3 DNA: TGTGCCAGCAGTTTCGGGACAGGGAAGGAGCAGTACTTC

clone size: .
CDR3 length: 11
V gene: TRBV9
D gene: .
J gene: TRBJ2-3
CDR3 protein: CACSVRDTQYF
CDR3 DNA: TGTGCCTGCAGCGTTAGAGATACGCAGTATTTT

clone size: medium-sized
CDR3 length: 15
V gene: TRBV21-1
D gene: .
J gene: TRBJ1-2
CDR3 protein: CASSRDTGAPYGYTF
CDR3 DNA: TGTGCCAGCAGCAGGGATACAGGAGCTCCCTATGGCTACACCTTC

clone size: .
CDR3 length: 14
V gene: TRBV28
D gene: .
J gene: TRBJ1-1
CDR3 protein: CASSLEARYTEAFF
CDR3 DNA: TGTGCCAGCAGTTTAGAGGCCCGGTACACTGAAGCTTTCTTT

clone size: once
CDR3 length: 13
V gene: TRBV10-1
D gene: .
J gene: TRBJ2-5
CDR3 protein: CASTPPAEETQYF
CDR3 DNA: TGCGCCAGCACTCCCCCAGCGGAAGAGACCCAGTACTTC

clone size: .
CDR3 length: 14
V gene: TRBV5-6
D gene: TRBD1
J gene: TRBJ2-4
CDR3 protein: CASSHTRTGNIQYF
CDR3 DNA: TGTGCCAGCAGCCACACCCGGACAGGGAACATTCAGTACTTC

clone size: .
CDR3 length: 15
V gene: TRBV7-3
D gene: .
J gene: TRBJ2-1
CDR3 protein: CASSPGPGAGDEQFF
CDR3 DNA: TGTGCCAGCAGCCCGGGGCCAGGGGCTGGGGATGAGCAGTTCTTC

clone size: once
CDR3 length: 17
V gene: TRBV4-3
D gene: TRBD1
J gene: TRBJ1-2
CDR3 protein: CASSQLTGERGNYGYTF
CDR3 DNA: TGCGCCAGCAGTCAGTTGACAGGGGAAAGGGGAAACTATGGCTACACCTTC

clone size: .
CDR3 length: 19
V gene: TRBV14
D gene: .
J gene: TRBJ1-6
CDR3 protein: CASSQAHERGGRYNSPLHF
CDR3 DNA: TGTGCCAGCAGCCAAGCCCACGAGAGGGGAGGCCGTTATAATTCACCCCTCCACTTT

clone size: .
CDR3 length: 12
V gene: TRBV7-9
D gene: .
J gene: TRBJ2-1
CDR3 protein: CASSPGDNEQFF
CDR3 DNA: TGTGCCAGCAGCCCCGGAGACAATGAGCAGTTCTTC

clone size: .
CDR3 length: 14
V gene: TRBV5-6
D gene: .
J gene: TRBJ1-2
CDR3 protein: CASSLEMGRNGYTF
CDR3 DNA: TGTGCCAGCAGCTTGGAAATGGGCAGGAATGGCTACACCTTC

clone size: .
CDR3 length: 16
V gene: TRBV28
D gene: .
J gene: TRBJ1-4
CDR3 protein: CASSFWGQTTNEKLFF
CDR3 DNA: TGTGCCAGCAGTTTTTGGGGACAAACAACTAATGAAAAACTGTTTTTT

clone size: .
CDR3 length: 15
V gene: TRBV6-6
D gene: TRBD1
J gene: TRBJ1-4
CDR3 protein: CASSYEGAYNEKLFF
CDR3 DNA: TGTGCCAGCAGTTACGAGGGGGCGTATAATGAAAAACTGTTTTTT

clone size: medium-sized
CDR3 length: 15
V gene: TRBV4-3
D gene: .
J gene: TRBJ2-7
CDR3 protein: CASSQADRLSYEQYF
CDR3 DNA: TGCGCCAGCAGCCAAGCGGACAGACTCTCCTACGAGCAGTACTTC

clone size: .
CDR3 length: 13
V gene: TRBV13
D gene: .
J gene: TRBJ1-1
CDR3 protein: CASSLTSGIEAFF
CDR3 DNA: TGTGCCAGCAGCTTAACATCAGGGATTGAAGCTTTCTTT

clone size: .
CDR3 length: 14
V gene: TRBV13
D gene: TRBD2
J gene: TRBJ2-1
CDR3 protein: CASSFITSGLGQFF
CDR3 DNA: TGTGCCAGCAGTTTTATTACTAGCGGGTTAGGGCAGTTCTTC

clone size: .
CDR3 length: 14
V gene: TRBV19
D gene: .
J gene: TRBJ1-4
CDR3 protein: CASTWAGEYEKLFF
CDR3 DNA: TGTGCCAGTACCTGGGCAGGGGAGTATGAAAAACTGTTTTTT

clone size: once
CDR3 length: 14
V gene: TRBV6-6
D gene: .
J gene: TRBJ2-3
CDR3 protein: CASSYVAVTDTQYF
CDR3 DNA: TGTGCCAGCAGTTACGTGGCAGTCACAGATACGCAGTATTTT

clone size: few
CDR3 length: 14
V gene: TRBV7-2
D gene: TRBD1
J gene: TRBJ2-7
CDR3 protein: CASSSGQGYGEQYF
CDR3 DNA: TGTGCCAGCAGCTCGGGACAGGGGTACGGTGAGCAGTACTTC

clone size: once
CDR3 length: 14
V gene: TRBV7-9
D gene: .
J gene: TRBJ1-4
CDR3 protein: CASRWGGQPEKLFF
CDR3 DNA: TGTGCCAGCAGATGGGGAGGGCAGCCGGAAAAACTGTTTTTT

clone size: .
CDR3 length: 15
V gene: TRBV4-1
D gene: .
J gene: TRBJ2-7
CDR3 protein: CASSQGRSEVYEQYF
CDR3 DNA: TGCGCCAGCAGCCAGGGTCGGAGCGAGGTTTACGAGCAGTACTTC

clone size: .
CDR3 length: 14
V gene: TRBV7-9
D gene: .
J gene: TRBJ1-1
CDR3 protein: CASSPLQGDTEAFF
CDR3 DNA: TGTGCCAGCAGCCCCCTCCAAGGGGACACTGAAGCTTTCTTT

clone size: .
CDR3 length: 16
V gene: TRBV10-3
D gene: TRBD2
J gene: TRBJ2-1
CDR3 protein: CAISEAGLADYNEQFF
CDR3 DNA: TGTGCCATCAGTGAGGCGGGACTAGCGGACTACAATGAGCAGTTCTTC

clone size: .
CDR3 length: 15
V gene: TRBV27
D gene: .
J gene: TRBJ2-5
CDR3 protein: CASSLSPDNQETQYF
CDR3 DNA: TGTGCCAGCAGTTTATCCCCGGACAACCAAGAGACCCAGTACTTC

clone size: .
CDR3 length: 16
V gene: TRBV9
D gene: .
J gene: TRBJ1-6
CDR3 protein: CASSVGGLSYNSPLHF
CDR3 DNA: TGTGCCAGCAGCGTCGGGGGGCTCTCCTATAATTCACCCCTCCACTTT

clone size: .
CDR3 length: 16
V gene: TRBV4-2
D gene: .
J gene: TRBJ1-3
CDR3 protein: CASSQEYSPSGNTIYF
CDR3 DNA: TGTGCCAGCAGCCAAGAATACAGTCCCTCTGGAAACACCATATATTTT

clone size: .
CDR3 length: 18
V gene: TRBV9
D gene: .
J gene: TRBJ2-2
CDR3 protein: CASSFPRGDTSNTGELFF
CDR3 DNA: TGTGCCAGCAGCTTCCCCAGGGGGGACACATCGAACACCGGGGAGCTGTTTTTT

clone size: .
CDR3 length: 13
V gene: TRBV27
D gene: .
J gene: TRBJ1-1
CDR3 protein: CASSLTRVAEAFF
CDR3 DNA: TGTGCCAGCAGTTTGACCAGGGTTGCTGAAGCTTTCTTT

clone size: .
CDR3 length: 15
V gene: TRBV6-5
D gene: TRBD1
J gene: TRBJ1-4
CDR3 protein: CASSQTDRGNEKLFF
CDR3 DNA: TGTGCCAGCAGTCAAACAGACAGGGGTAATGAAAAACTGTTTTTT

clone size: .
CDR3 length: 17
V gene: TRBV4-2
D gene: .
J gene: TRBJ1-2
CDR3 protein: CASSQEWPFEANYGYTF
CDR3 DNA: TGTGCCAGCAGCCAAGAATGGCCGTTTGAGGCTAACTATGGCTACACCTTC

clone size: .
CDR3 length: 15
V gene: TRBV10-3
D gene: TRBD1
J gene: TRBJ2-3
CDR3 protein: CAISDPDRAADTQYF
CDR3 DNA: TGTGCCATCAGTGACCCCGACAGGGCAGCAGATACGCAGTATTTT

clone size: .
CDR3 length: 19
V gene: TRBV5-1
D gene: TRBD1
J gene: TRBJ2-7
CDR3 protein: CASSLAGGQGFPLIYEQYF
CDR3 DNA: TGCGCCAGCAGCTTGGCCGGGGGACAGGGCTTTCCACTTATCTACGAGCAGTACTTC

clone size: .
CDR3 length: 13
V gene: TRBV6-6
D gene: .
J gene: TRBJ2-5
CDR3 protein: CASSYGWAETQYF
CDR3 DNA: TGTGCCAGCAGTTACGGATGGGCAGAGACCCAGTACTTC

clone size: once
CDR3 length: 16
V gene: TRBV7-3
D gene: TRBD2
J gene: TRBJ2-5
CDR3 protein: CASSSTGGGPQETQYF
CDR3 DNA: TGTGCCAGCAGCTCGACTGGCGGGGGACCACAAGAGACCCAGTACTTC

clone size: .
CDR3 length: 18
V gene: TRBV28
D gene: .
J gene: TRBJ1-4
CDR3 protein: CASSLPLRSESTNEKLFF
CDR3 DNA: TGTGCCAGCAGTTTGCCCCTCCGGTCTGAGTCAACTAATGAAAAACTGTTTTTT

clone size: .
CDR3 length: 20
V gene: TRBV10-3
D gene: TRBD2
J gene: TRBJ2-1
CDR3 protein: CAISESISGGDSILYNEQFF
CDR3 DNA: TGTGCCATCAGTGAGTCGATTAGCGGGGGAGATTCAATTCTATACAATGAGCAGTTCTTC

clone size: .
CDR3 length: 15
V gene: TRBV18
D gene: .
J gene: TRBJ1-1
CDR3 protein: CASSTGFGMNTEAFF
CDR3 DNA: TGTGCCAGCTCAACAGGGTTCGGGATGAACACTGAAGCTTTCTTT

clone size: .
CDR3 length: 13
V gene: TRBV10-3
D gene: .
J gene: TRBJ2-1
CDR3 protein: CAISEGSYNEQFF
CDR3 DNA: TGTGCCATCAGTGAGGGTAGTTACAATGAGCAGTTCTTC

clone size: .
CDR3 length: 16
V gene: TRBV15
D gene: TRBD1
J gene: TRBJ1-5
CDR3 protein: CATNEIGQGSNQPQHF
CDR3 DNA: TGTGCCACCAACGAGATCGGACAGGGGTCCAATCAGCCCCAGCATTTT

clone size: medium-sized
CDR3 length: 14
V gene: TRBV11-2
D gene: .
J gene: TRBJ1-6
CDR3 protein: CASSLEQGNSPLHF
CDR3 DNA: TGTGCCAGCAGCTTAGAGCAGGGAAATTCACCCCTCCACTTT

clone size: .
CDR3 length: 14
V gene: TRBV6-6
D gene: TRBD1
J gene: TRBJ2-3
CDR3 protein: CASSLQGFTDTQYF
CDR3 DNA: TGTGCCAGCAGTTTACAGGGGTTCACAGATACGCAGTATTTT

clone size: .
CDR3 length: 16
V gene: TRBV11-2
D gene: TRBD2
J gene: TRBJ2-2
CDR3 protein: CASRPPGLAGPGELFF
CDR3 DNA: TGTGCCAGCAGACCACCGGGGCTAGCGGGGCCCGGGGAGCTGTTTTTT

clone size: .
CDR3 length: 13
V gene: TRBV7-9
D gene: .
J gene: TRBJ1-2
CDR3 protein: CASSFPGGDGYTF
CDR3 DNA: TGTGCCAGCAGCTTTCCGGGGGGGGATGGCTACACCTTC

clone size: .
CDR3 length: 16
V gene: TRBV7-8
D gene: .
J gene: TRBJ2-1
CDR3 protein: CASSLLPGYSYNEQFF
CDR3 DNA: TGTGCCAGCAGCCTCTTACCGGGGTACTCCTACAATGAGCAGTTCTTC

clone size: .
CDR3 length: 15
V gene: TRBV6-6
D gene: .
J gene: TRBJ2-3
CDR3 protein: CASSWTVSSTDTQYF
CDR3 DNA: TGTGCCAGCAGTTGGACAGTCTCTAGCACAGATACGCAGTATTTT

clone size: .
CDR3 length: 14
V gene: TRBV7-3
D gene: .
J gene: TRBJ2-3
CDR3 protein: CASSPSGGTDTQYF
CDR3 DNA: TGTGCCAGCAGCCCGAGCGGCGGCACAGATACGCAGTATTTT

clone size: .
CDR3 length: 11
V gene: TRBV29-1
D gene: TRBD1
J gene: TRBJ1-1
CDR3 protein: CSGGTGPVTFF
CDR3 DNA: TGCAGCGGGGGGACAGGTCCTGTGACTTTCTTT

clone size: .
CDR3 length: 15
V gene: TRBV9
D gene: .
J gene: TRBJ1-5
CDR3 protein: CASSVEGRGGQPQHF
CDR3 DNA: TGTGCCAGCAGCGTAGAGGGGAGAGGGGGTCAGCCCCAGCATTTT

clone size: .
CDR3 length: 17
V gene: TRBV28
D gene: .
J gene: TRBJ1-5
CDR3 protein: CASSLMNRVVSNQPQHF
CDR3 DNA: TGTGCCAGCAGTTTAATGAACAGGGTAGTTAGCAATCAGCCCCAGCATTTT

clone size: .
CDR3 length: 16
V gene: TRBV7-6
D gene: TRBD1
J gene: TRBJ2-7
CDR3 protein: CASSLDTGQGMYEQYF
CDR3 DNA: TGTGCCAGCAGCTTAGATACGGGACAGGGGATGTACGAGCAGTACTTC

clone size: .
CDR3 length: 16
V gene: TRBV19
D gene: TRBD1
J gene: TRBJ1-1
CDR3 protein: CASSIGWDRGGTEAFF
CDR3 DNA: TGTGCCAGTAGTATAGGATGGGACAGGGGAGGCACTGAAGCTTTCTTT

clone size: .
CDR3 length: 15
V gene: TRBV5-1
D gene: TRBD1
J gene: TRBJ2-7
CDR3 protein: CASSPRTGTTYEQYF
CDR3 DNA: TGCGCCAGCAGCCCGAGGACAGGGACGACCTACGAGCAGTACTTC

clone size: .
CDR3 length: 16
V gene: TRBV7-2
D gene: TRBD2
J gene: TRBJ2-5
CDR3 protein: CASSSGLAGFGETQYF
CDR3 DNA: TGTGCCAGCAGCTCGGGACTAGCGGGGTTCGGGGAGACCCAGTACTTC

clone size: .
CDR3 length: 15
V gene: TRBV2
D gene: .
J gene: TRBJ1-1
CDR3 protein: CASLDRIRKPTEAFF
CDR3 DNA: TGTGCCAGCCTAGACAGGATAAGGAAGCCCACTGAAGCTTTCTTT